This T cell receptor beta chain came from a study of PD-1 blockade in classical Hodgkin lymphoma. Study results and limitations: The baseline diversity of complete responders showed similarity to that of newly diagnosed patients.

Worth noting for this clone: Its matching antigen is unknown.

Every patient relapsed after autologous stem cell transplantation, and brentuximab vedotin exposure varied. Libraries were prepared by immunoSEQ multiplex PCR; TCRdb keeps only in-frame clonotypes and omits some of them. Of under 95,000 clones listed, about nine tenths are singletons. The CDR3 runs 13 residues. CDR1 is SQVTM and CDR2 is ANQGSEA in the germline V gene. With 6 bases removed from V and 5 bases from J, the gap between germline ends came to 16 bases. The sequenced sample was peripheral blood mononuclear cells (PBMCs), obtained before the second cycle of nivolumab. The sequence derives from a human donor with classical Hodgkin lymphoma. This rearrangement joins TRBV29-1 to TRBJ2-5, with D maybe TRBD2 (5 bases). CDR3 loop: CSVESGFGETQYF. CDR3 coding DNA: TGCAGCGTAGAAAGCGGATTTGGTGAGACCCAGTACTTC.